These 32 T cell receptor beta chains came from one sample sequenced in a study of control samples from healthy donors and cancer patients. Clones were read by immunoSEQ multiplex PCR, and TCRdb kept only the in-frame ones, dropping some. The table shows about 130,000 clones, with 90% occurring only once. Sample: blood. The receptor source for this set is a young man in good health.

The rearrangement uses TRBV28 and TRBJ1-2; TRBD1 agrees at 8 bases. The CDR3 contains 15 residues. The germline V gene has CDR1 MDHEN and CDR2 SYDVKM. J was trimmed by 2 bases and V by 5 bases; bases with no gene match: 7. CDR3 protein: CASSTTGGGNYGYTF. The CDR3, as DNA: TGTGCCAGCAGTACCACAGGGGGAGGAAACTATGGCTACACCTTC.

In the case of this clone: This specimen includes other DNA sequences encoding the same CDR3. The genes are TRBV9 and TRBJ1-3; D gene unclear. This CDR3 region has 11 residues. Germline V gene data show CDR1 as SGDLS and CDR2 as YYNGEE. Trimming left V 3 bases short and J 3 bases short, with 1 base between. The CDR3 bases are TGTGCCAGCAGCGGTGGAAACACCATATATTTT. This sequence encodes CASSGGNTIYF.

CDR3 coding DNA: TGTGCCAGCATGCGGGGGGACCCTATAGAGAACACTGAAGCTTTCTTT. This translates into CASMRGDPIENTEAFF. This sequence joins TRBV27 and TRBJ1-1, with D tentatively TRBD1 (5 bases). Trimming took off 7 bases at V and 1 base at J, with 19 bases between the two ends. The CDR3 runs to 16 residues. Germline V CDR1 and CDR2: MNHEY, SMNVEV (reference sequence).

The V and J genes are TRBV29-1 and TRBJ2-1; D is undetermined. Deletions cut 5 bases from V and 5 bases from J, with 10 bases between. CDR3 length equals 12 residues. Germline CDR1 and CDR2: SQVTM and ANQGSEA. CDR3 nucleotides: TGCAGCGTTCCAAGGTTGAACAATGAGCAGTTCTTC. This translates into CSVPRLNNEQFF.

The chain carries TRBV29-1 and TRBJ2-5; TRBD2 matches at 8 bases. CDR3 size: 11 residues. V lost 4 bases to trimming and J lost 7 bases; unmatched junction nucleotides: 2. CDR1 SQVTM and CDR2 ANQGSEA come from the germline V gene. The CDR3 region is CSVARGGTQYF. The CDR3, as DNA: TGCAGCGTTGCACGGGGGGGGACCCAGTACTTC. Together with reference TRBV29-1 and TRBJ2-5, the CDR3 gives the full variable domain: SAVISQKPSRDICQRGTSLTIQCQVDSQVTMMFWYRQQPGQSLTLIATANQGSEATYESGFVIDKFPISRPNLTFSTLTVSNMSPEDSSIYLCSVARGGTQYFGPGTRLLVL.

This clone was seen just once. The chain is built from TRBV2 and TRBJ1-5; a possible D gene is TRBD1 (6 bases). The CDR3 has 13 residues. The V gene's germline CDR1 is SNHLY and CDR2 FYNNEI. Trimming pared 6 bases from V and 3 bases from J, leaving 9 bases between. CDR3 sequence: CASSGQTNQPQHF. Written as DNA, the CDR3 is TGTGCCAGCAGCGGACAGACCAATCAGCCCCAGCATTTT.

This rearrangement joins TRBV3-1 (or the pseudogene TRBV3-2) to TRBJ1-6; 10 nucleotides line up with TRBD1. The CDR3 has 16 residues. CDR1 and CDR2 from the germline V gene are LGHDT and YNNKEL (reference sequence). Trimming removed 4 bases from V and 7 bases from J; junction bases left unmatched: 7. CDR3 sequence: CASSRGPGQGNSPLHF. The DNA for the CDR3 is TGTGCCAGCAGCCGCGGGCCGGGACAGGGGAATTCACCCCTCCACTTT.

This chain connects TRBV6-5 to TRBJ2-7; D not certain. The CDR3 runs 13 residues. CDR1 and CDR2 from the germline V gene are MNHEY and SVGAGI. The ends were cut back, 6 bases at V and 3 bases at J, with 12 bases in the middle. As DNA, the CDR3 is TGTGCCAGCAGGGGTGGAGCGAACTACGAGCAGTACGTC. Amino acid sequence: CASRGGANYEQYV.

The genes are TRBV15 and TRBJ2-1, with 12 positions matching TRBD2. Germline V gives CDR1 LNHNV, CDR2 YYDKDF (reference sequence). There are 15 residues in the CDR3. Germline trimming cut 3 bases from V and 10 bases from J; bases unmatched to any gene: 7. The CDR3 DNA sequence: TGTGCCACCAGCAGCCCTAGCGGGAGGGCCCAGGAGCAGTTCTTC. Amino acid sequence: CATSSPSGRAQEQFF.

Written as DNA, the CDR3 is TGTGCCAGCAGCTATCACAATGAGCAGTTCTTC. Its protein product is CASSYHNEQFF. This chain connects TRBV12-3 or TRBV12-4 to TRBJ2-1; D is unresolved. Between the trimmed V and J ends, which lost 6 bases and 5 bases, there was a span of 5 bases. The length of the CDR3 is 11 residues.

This chain connects TRBV18 to TRBJ1-4; tentatively, D is TRBD1 (6 bases). V was shortened by 3 bases and J by 10 bases, with 9 bases between the two germline ends. This CDR3 is built from 12 residues. Germline V gene sequence: CDR1 KGHSH, CDR2 LQKENI. The CDR3 loop is CASSPGGGKLFF. In DNA, the CDR3 is TGTGCCAGCTCACCTGGGGGCGGAAAACTGTTTTTT. Full variable domain (missing parts from reference TRBV18 and TRBJ1-4): NAGVMQNPRHLVRRRGQEARLRCSPMKGHSHVYWYRQLPEEGLKFMVYLQKENIIDESGMPKERFSAEFPKEGPSILRIQQVVRGDSAAYFCASSPGGGKLFFGSGTQLSVL.

V gene TRBV12-3 or TRBV12-4 combines with J gene TRBJ2-7; the D gene is possibly TRBD1 (6 bases). The CDR3 is made up of 13 amino acids. The V end was cut by 4 bases, the J end by 3 bases, with 10 bases between. CDR3 in amino acids: CASSSGGRYEQYV. The CDR3 DNA reads as TGTGCCAGCAGTTCTGGGGGCCGCTACGAGCAGTACGTC.

The sample holds a few counts of this clone. The chain recombines TRBV5-8 with TRBJ2-7; D could derive from TRBD1 or TRBD2 (5 bases each). The CDR3 sequence is 17 residues long. Trimming cost V 3 bases and J 2 bases, with 21 bases left between them. Germline V CDR1 and CDR2: SGHTS, YDEGEE. CDR3 region: CASSSPGPFVPTYEQYV. CDR3 nucleotides: TGTGCCAGCAGCTCTCCGGGACCCTTCGTACCCACCTACGAGCAGTACGTC.

The chain joins TRBV10-3 to TRBJ1-3; D may be TRBD1 (5 bases). Germline V lookup: CDR1 ENHRY, CDR2 SYGVKD. This CDR3 spans 15 amino acids. Trimming pared 3 bases from V and 0 bases from J, leaving 9 bases between. CDR3 bases: TGTGCCATCAGTGAAAGGGGACGCTCTGGAAACACCATATATTTT. It yields the protein CAISERGRSGNTIYF.

The chain is built from TRBV28 and TRBJ2-7; no firm D call. From germline, CDR1 is MDHEN and CDR2 SYDVKM. The CDR3 spans 12 residues. V was shortened by 4 bases and J by 0 bases, with 4 bases between the two germline ends. This chain's CDR3 is CASSSTSYEQYV. The CDR3 bases are TGTGCCAGCAGTTCCACCTCCTACGAGCAGTACGTC.

The V call is TRBV7-6, the J call TRBJ2-5; 10 bases are a match to TRBD2. Germline CDR1 SGHVS, CDR2 FNYEAQ. J was trimmed by 2 bases and V by 0 bases; bases with no gene match: 6. The CDR3 length is 17 residues. This CDR3 is CASSLALAGVKQETQYF. In nucleotides, the CDR3 is TGTGCCAGCAGCTTAGCTCTAGCGGGAGTAAAGCAAGAGACCCAGTACTTC.

The chain joins TRBV20-1 to TRBJ2-1; no clear D. From germline, CDR1 is DFQATT and CDR2 SNEGSKA (reference sequence). V was cut by 3 bases and J by 8 bases, with 11 bases left in between. CDR3 length: 12 amino acids. CDR3 nucleotide sequence: TGCAGTGCTAGTCCTTCAGACTATGAGCAGTTCTTC. It encodes CSASPSDYEQFF.

The chain recombines TRBV5-1 with TRBJ2-3, with 12 bases aligning to TRBD2. V was pared by 4 bases and J by 7 bases, with 13 bases of the junction left unmatched. The CDR3 is 17 amino acids. CDR1 and CDR2 (germline): SGHRS, YFSETQ. DNA of the CDR3: TGCGCCAGCAGCGCCAGGGCTTGGACTAGCGGGACAAATACGCAGTATTTT. Its protein is CASSARAWTSGTNTQYF.

In this sample, this clone turned up once. The chain recombines TRBV28 with TRBJ1-3; D is ambiguous. Trimming cost V 4 bases and J 0 bases, with 4 bases left between them. The CDR3 covers 13 residues. Germline CDR1 is MDHEN and CDR2 is SYDVKM. CDR3 in DNA: TGTGCCAGCAGTTCCCCCTCTGGAAACACCATATATTTT. As protein: CASSSPSGNTIYF.

This chain connects TRBV5-1 to TRBJ1-1, with unresolved D. The CDR3 runs to 14 residues. The V end was cut by 5 bases, the J end by 0 bases, with 11 bases between. Germline V CDR1 and CDR2: SGHRS, YFSETQ. In DNA form, the CDR3 reads TGCGCCAGCAGGCTGACATACATGAACACTGAAGCTTTCTTT. Translation: CASRLTYMNTEAFF.

The chain links TRBV18 to TRBJ1-1; no firm D call. Looked up from germline, CDR1 is KGHSH and CDR2 is LQKENI. The CDR3 runs 14 residues. The V end was cut by 3 bases, the J end by 1 base, with 9 bases between. The CDR3 reads CASSPERTNTEAFF. In nucleotides, the CDR3 is TGTGCCAGCTCACCGGAACGGACGAACACTGAAGCTTTCTTT.

This chain connects TRBV3-1 (or the pseudogene TRBV3-2) to TRBJ1-3, with 7 bases matching TRBD1. Trimming took 4 bases from V and 0 from J; bases not matched to a gene: 6. CDR3 length: 16 amino acids. Germline V CDR1 and CDR2: LGHDT, YNNKEL (reference sequence). The CDR3 spells CASSPSTGSSGNTIYF. The DNA for the CDR3 is TGTGCCAGCAGCCCTTCGACAGGGAGCTCTGGAAACACCATATATTTT.

This clone was detected once. The genes are TRBV19 and TRBJ1-5, with a weak D call TRBD1 (5 bases). There are 16 residues in the CDR3. Germline CDR1 is LNHDA and CDR2 is SQIVND (reference sequence). V was pared by 4 bases and J by 2 bases, with 15 bases between. The CDR3 loop is CASSKKTGTRNQPQHF. The CDR3 bases are TGTGCCAGTAGTAAAAAAACAGGCACACGCAATCAGCCCCAGCATTTT. Filled out from reference TRBV19 and TRBJ1-5, the complete variable domain reads DGGITQSPKYLFRKEGQNVTLSCEQNLNHDAMYWYRQDPGQGLRLIYYSQIVNDFQKGDIAEGYSVSREKKESFPLTVTSAQKNPTAFYLCASSKKTGTRNQPQHFGDGTRLSIL.

This chain links TRBV25-1 with TRBJ2-3; 14 positions agree with TRBD2. Germline CDR1 and CDR2: MGHDK and SYGVNS. J was trimmed by 6 bases and V by 1 base; bases with no gene match: 3. The CDR3 contains 16 residues. In DNA form, the CDR3 reads TGTGCCAGCAGTGAATGGACTAGCGGGAGGCCTGATACGCAGTATTTT. This sequence encodes CASSEWTSGRPDTQYF.

This chain joins TRBV3-1 (or the pseudogene TRBV3-2) and TRBJ1-5; D is undetermined. Looked up from germline, CDR1 is LGHDT and CDR2 is YNNKEL (reference sequence). CDR3 length equals 14 residues. V was shortened by 3 bases and J by 3 bases, with 9 bases between the two germline ends. The DNA for the CDR3 is TGTGCCAGCAGCCAGCAGTCCTCCAATCAGCCCCAGCATTTT. Translating it yields CASSQQSSNQPQHF.

The V call is TRBV2, the J call TRBJ2-1; D is undetermined. CDR3 size: 14 residues. V dropped 3 bases and J dropped 1 base, with 7 bases sitting between them. Germline V gives CDR1 SNHLY, CDR2 FYNNEI. The CDR3 loop is CASSESGSYNEQFF. In nucleotides, the CDR3 is TGTGCCAGCAGTGAGTCTGGGTCCTACAATGAGCAGTTCTTC. Looking up the rest from reference TRBV2 and TRBJ2-1 gives the full variable domain: EPEVTQTPSHQVTQMGQEVILRCVPISNHLYFYWYRQILGQKVEFLVSFYNNEISEKSEIFDDQFSVERPDGSNFTLKIRSTKLEDSAMYFCASSESGSYNEQFFGPGTRLTVL.

The V call is TRBV2, the J call TRBJ2-7, with TRBD2 matching over 10 bases. This CDR3 region has 16 residues. CDR1 SNHLY and CDR2 FYNNEI come from the germline V gene. Trimming took 5 bases from V and 0 from J; bases not matched to a gene: 7. CDR3 nucleotides: TGTGCCAGCAGTAGACTAGCGGGCGGCAGCTCCTACGAGCAGTACTTC. Translation gives CASSRLAGGSSYEQYF. The whole variable domain, remainder taken from reference TRBV2 and TRBJ2-7, is EPEVTQTPSHQVTQMGQEVILRCVPISNHLYFYWYRQILGQKVEFLVSFYNNEISEKSEIFDDQFSVERPDGSNFTLKIRSTKLEDSAMYFCASSRLAGGSSYEQYFGPGTRLTVT.

The rearrangement links TRBV11-2 to TRBJ2-1; D is undetermined. CDR3 length: 15 residues. The V end was cut by 4 bases, the J end by 8 bases, with 18 bases between. Germline values: CDR1 SGHAT, CDR2 FQNNGV. CDR3 region: CASSSGRTPVDEQFF. CDR3 nucleotides: TGTGCCAGCAGCTCCGGTAGGACCCCCGTCGATGAGCAGTTCTTC.

This chain links TRBV7-3 with TRBJ2-3; 9 bases are shared with TRBD2. The J segment lost 2 bases and the V segment lost 9 bases, leaving 3 bases of the junction unmatched. Germline CDR1 is SGHTA and CDR2 is FQGTGA. This CDR3 contains 13 residues. CDR3 sequence: CASRLAATDTQYF. The CDR3 DNA reads as TGTGCCAGTAGACTAGCGGCCACAGATACGCAGTATTTT. The full variable domain, in which reference TRBV7-3 and TRBJ2-3 provide the parts outside the CDR3, is GAGVSQTPSNKVTEKGKYVELRCDPISGHTALYWYRQSLGQGPEFLIYFQGTGAADDSGLPNDRFFAVRPEGSVSTLKIQRTERGDSAVYLCASRLAATDTQYFGPGTRLTVL.

V usage is TRBV5-1 and J usage is TRBJ2-7, with TRBD1 matching 10 bases. The CDR3 loop spans 14 amino acids. With V trimmed by 3 bases and J by 3 bases, 3 bases remained unmatched. Germline lookup yields CDR1 SGHRS and CDR2 YFSETQ. CDR3 nucleotides: TGCGCCAGCAGCTGGGGGACAGGGGACTACGAGCAGTACGTC. Translation gives CASSWGTGDYEQYV.

The chain uses TRBV11-2 and TRBJ1-4, with D possibly matching TRBD1 (6 bases). The CDR3 loop spans 15 amino acids. V lost 5 bases and J 7 bases, leaving 17 bases between the germline ends. Germline CDR1 is SGHAT and CDR2 is FQNNGV. The CDR3 here is CASSRAEGVVEKLFF. CDR3 bases: TGTGCCAGCAGCCGTGCTGAGGGGGTGGTTGAAAAACTGTTTTTT.

With regard to this clone: Other DNA variants within this sample encode the same CDR3. The chain is built from TRBV11-2 and TRBJ2-5; D perhaps matches TRBD1 (6 bases). The germline V and J ends were trimmed by 2 bases and 5 bases, with 12 bases remaining between them. CDR1 SGHAT and CDR2 FQNNGV come from the germline V gene. The CDR3 extends over 14 amino acids. The CDR3 DNA reads as TGTGCCAGCAGCTTATCGTCAGGGGAGGAGACCCAGTACTTC. As protein: CASSLSSGEETQYF.